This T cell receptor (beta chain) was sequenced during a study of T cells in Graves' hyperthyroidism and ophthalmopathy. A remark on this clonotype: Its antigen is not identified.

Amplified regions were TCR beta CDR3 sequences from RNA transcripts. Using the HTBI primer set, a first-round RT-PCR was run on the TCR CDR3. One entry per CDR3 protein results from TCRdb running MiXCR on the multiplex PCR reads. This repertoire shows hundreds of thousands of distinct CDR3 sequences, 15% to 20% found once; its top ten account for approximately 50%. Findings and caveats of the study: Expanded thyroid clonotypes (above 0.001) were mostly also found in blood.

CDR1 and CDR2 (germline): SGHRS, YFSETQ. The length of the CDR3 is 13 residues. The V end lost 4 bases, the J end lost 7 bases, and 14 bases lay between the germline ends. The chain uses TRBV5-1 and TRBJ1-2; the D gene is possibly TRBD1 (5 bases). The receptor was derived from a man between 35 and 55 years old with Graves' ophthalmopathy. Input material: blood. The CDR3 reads CASSPDRQSGYTF. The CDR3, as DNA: TGCGCCAGCAGCCCTGACCGACAGTCTGGCTACACCTTC.